These T cell receptor beta chains were read from a single sample in a study of T cells of healthy individuals. TCRdb called the 5' RACE reads again in MiXCR, with one record for every CDR3 protein. The sample includes fewer than 75,000 distinct CDR3 sequences, 15% to 20% seen only once; the top ten take about 4.7%. These receptors were collected from a human donor in good health. CDR3s include the opening cysteine and the closing phenylalanine or tryptophan. A D gene is named only where the DNA matches it firmly. Where a row states a size, it is once, few, many or the class of an expanded clone; other rows omit it.

cdr3_aa cdr3_nt j_call d_call v_call clone_size
CASTLDRGALDTQYF TGCGCCAGCACCCTGGATAGGGGGGCCCTGGATACGCAGTATTTT TRBJ2-3 - TRBV5-1 -
CAINRAAGELFF TGTGCCATCAACAGAGCCGCCGGGGAGCTGTTTTTT TRBJ2-2 - TRBV10-3 many
CASSLGWTGGNIQYF TGTGCCAGCAGCTTAGGATGGACAGGGGGAAACATTCAGTACTTC TRBJ2-4 TRBD1 TRBV11-2 many
CASSQRAPEGTEAFF TGTGCCAGCAGCCAAAGGGCCCCGGAGGGCACTGAAGCTTTCTTT TRBJ1-1 - TRBV3-1 many
CASSLPLTGDSSYEQYF TGTGCCAGCAGTTTACCCCTTACGGGGGATAGTAGCTACGAGCAGTACTTC TRBJ2-7 - TRBV28 few
CASSLNSGMVGEQFF TGTGCCAGCAGCTTAAATAGCGGGATGGTAGGGGAGCAGTTCTTC TRBJ2-1 TRBD2 TRBV12-3/TRBV12-4 many
CSARSGQGFTDTQYF TGCAGTGCTAGATCCGGACAGGGTTTTACAGATACGCAGTATTTT TRBJ2-3 TRBD1 TRBV20-1 -
CSARDGGAQETQYF TGCAGTGCTAGGGACGGGGGGGCCCAAGAGACCCAGTACTTC TRBJ2-5 TRBD2 TRBV20-1 few
CASSFSGAEAFF TGTGCCAGCAGCTTTTCGGGGGCTGAAGCTTTCTTT TRBJ1-1 - TRBV7-9 -
CASSLGGWNEQFF TGTGCCAGCAGCTTAGGAGGGTGGAATGAGCAGTTCTTC TRBJ2-1 - TRBV7-9 many
CAIKSSGGPYF TGTGCCATCAAATCTAGCGGGGGGCCGTATTTT TRBJ2-3 TRBD2 TRBV10-3 -
CATEGSYDEQYF TGTGCCACCGAGGGGTCTTACGACGAGCAGTACTTC TRBJ2-7 - TRBV10-3 many
CASSQRARLFNEQFF TGTGCCAGCAGCCAAAGGGCTCGATTGTTCAATGAGCAGTTCTTC TRBJ2-1 - TRBV3-1 many
CATAPSGTDTQYF TGTGCCACCGCCCCCTCGGGCACAGATACGCAGTATTTT TRBJ2-3 - TRBV27 -
CASSLASFEKLFF TGTGCCAGCAGCCTCGCCAGTTTCGAAAAACTGTTTTTT TRBJ1-4 - TRBV5-4 many
CASSFGTAAEAFF TGTGCCAGCAGCTTCGGGACAGCCGCTGAAGCTTTCTTT TRBJ1-1 TRBD1 TRBV3-1 many
CASSPRGVANTGELFF TGTGCCAGCAGCCCCAGGGGAGTTGCGAACACCGGGGAGCTGTTTTTT TRBJ2-2 - TRBV5-4 -
CSAAPTLNEKLFF TGCAGTGCTGCCCCGACCCTTAATGAAAAACTGTTTTTT TRBJ1-4 - TRBV20-1 many
CASSYSQTNREQYF TGTGCCAGCAGTTACTCCCAAACAAACCGCGAGCAGTACTTC TRBJ2-7 - TRBV6-5 -
CASSWPRGYTF TGTGCCAGCAGTTGGCCTAGAGGCTACACCTTC TRBJ1-2 - TRBV28 -
CSAIGGTRSDEQFF TGCAGTGCTATAGGGGGGACTAGATCCGATGAGCAGTTCTTC TRBJ2-1 TRBD2 TRBV20-1 many
CASGLKGETDTQYF TGTGCTAGTGGTTTGAAGGGGGAAACAGATACGCAGTATTTT TRBJ2-3 - TRBV12-5 many
CATSDPDRDYGYTF TGTGCCACCAGTGACCCGGACAGGGATTATGGCTACACCTTC TRBJ1-2 TRBD1 TRBV24-1 many
CSTSGTGGYEQYF TGCAGTACTTCCGGAACAGGGGGGTACGAGCAGTACTTC TRBJ2-7 TRBD1 TRBV20-1 many
CSARDPWGPTNEKLFF TGCAGTGCTAGAGATCCTTGGGGTCCAACTAATGAAAAACTGTTTTTT TRBJ1-4 - TRBV20-1 few
CASSLAGYGYTF TGTGCCAGCAGCTTAGCGGGCTATGGCTACACCTTC TRBJ1-2 - TRBV7-2 many
CASSPPGSVEQYF TGTGCTAGCAGCCCCCCGGGGTCCGTCGAGCAGTACTTC TRBJ2-7 - TRBV7-7 many
CASRPTGGFDEQYF TGTGCCAGCAGACCCACAGGGGGCTTCGACGAGCAGTACTTC TRBJ2-7 TRBD1 TRBV28 many
CASSLASSRDEQFF TGCGCCAGCAGTTTGGCGAGCTCTCGGGATGAGCAGTTCTTC TRBJ2-1 - TRBV5-1 -